The rows below give T cell receptor beta chains drawn from one sample of a study of blood T cell repertoires in COVID-19. Generated by immunoSEQ multiplex PCR, the TCRdb table keeps only in-frame clones and is missing some. The data show 150,000 to 200,000 clones, around 85% seen once. Material: peripheral blood. These receptors were obtained from a man older than 75 with COVID-19, enrolled during active disease. Each CDR3 is given with its conserved first and last residue. The D gene is left open where the match is weak. Not every row has a clone size; where given, it reads once, few, many or a size class.

J	length	D	V	size	DNA	CDR3
TRBJ1-6	12	-	TRBV7-9	-	TGTGCCAGCAGTCCAGGGGATTCACCCCTCCACTTT	CASSPGDSPLHF
TRBJ2-5	15	TRBD1	TRBV5-1	-	TGCGCCAGCAGCGGGGGGACAGGGGGTCGAGAGACCCAGTACTTC	CASSGGTGGRETQYF
TRBJ2-1	14	TRBD2	TRBV19	-	TGTGCCAGTAGTAAGCGGGGCCCCAACGATGAGCAGTTCTTC	CASSKRGPNDEQFF
TRBJ2-3	12	TRBD1	TRBV10-1	once	TGCGCCAGCGGCGACAGGGGAGATACGCAGTATTTT	CASGDRGDTQYF
TRBJ1-2	15	TRBD1	TRBV14	-	TGTGCCAGCAGCCAACTTCAGGGGGCGGACTATGGCTACACCTTC	CASSQLQGADYGYTF
TRBJ1-2	13	-	TRBV5-5	-	TGTGCCAGCAGCTTGGCAGGGTACTATGGCTACACCTTC	CASSLAGYYGYTF
TRBJ2-3	17	TRBD2	TRBV7-2	-	TGTGCCAGCAGCTTTCGGGGAGCGGGGGTTAGATCAGATACGCAGTATTTT	CASSFRGAGVRSDTQYF
TRBJ2-7	15	TRBD1	TRBV7-2	-	TGTGCCAGCAGCTTAGCCGGGACAGGGAGTGAGAAGCAGTACTTC	CASSLAGTGSEKQYF
TRBJ1-2	15	TRBD1	TRBV18	-	TGTGCCAGCTCACCGGGACAGGGGCTAAACTATGGCTACACCTTC	CASSPGQGLNYGYTF
TRBJ1-2	15	-	TRBV14	few	TGTGCCAGCAGCCCCAGGGACCGGGAGGGAGATGGCTACACCTTC	CASSPRDREGDGYTF
TRBJ2-1	14	-	TRBV7-3	once	TGTGCCAGCAGCTCTCGCAGGGGATCCAATGAGCAGTTCTTC	CASSSRRGSNEQFF
TRBJ2-6	18	-	TRBV5-1	-	TGCGCCAGCAGCTTGGTGGTCGCAGGATCCTCTGGGGCCAACGTCCTGACTTTC	CASSLVVAGSSGANVLTF
TRBJ1-2	16	-	TRBV4-3	-	TGCGCCAGCAGCCAAGAGCCAGGTCCTTTGGGCTATGGCTACACCTTC	CASSQEPGPLGYGYTF
TRBJ2-3	14	-	TRBV20-1	-	TGCAGTGCTAGTACAGGGTTGGGCACAGATACGCAGTATTTT	CSASTGLGTDTQYF
TRBJ2-1	16	TRBD2	TRBV11-3	-	TGTGCCAGCAGCACTGGGACTAGCGGGGGGGTAAATGAGCAGTTCTTC	CASSTGTSGGVNEQFF
TRBJ2-5	14	-	TRBV7-7	-	TGTGCCAGCAGCTTAGGGGCTTCTCTGGAGACCCAGTACTTC	CASSLGASLETQYF
TRBJ1-4	17	TRBD1	TRBV20-1	-	TGCAGTGCTAGTTCCCGGGACAGAGGCCCAGGGGGTGAAAAACTGTTTTTT	CSASSRDRGPGGEKLFF
TRBJ1-4	16	TRBD1	TRBV4-3	-	TGCGCCAGCAGCCAAGATTGGACAGGGTATAATGAAAAACTGTTTTTT	CASSQDWTGYNEKLFF
TRBJ1-3	14	-	TRBV19	-	TGTGCCAGTAGTAGGGGGCTGCTTGGAAACACCATATATTTT	CASSRGLLGNTIYF
TRBJ2-1	14	-	TRBV24-1	-	TGTGCCACCAGTGAGGCAGGGGTCTACAATGAGCAGTTCTTC	CATSEAGVYNEQFF
TRBJ2-4	17	-	TRBV7-9	-	TGTGCCAGCAGTCCTGTTGGTCGGGGGATTGGTGGGTACATTCAGTACTTC	CASSPVGRGIGGYIQYF
TRBJ1-5	13	-	TRBV6-6	-	TGTGCCAGCAGTTTTGGGGGGAGTCAGCCCCAGCATTTT	CASSFGGSQPQHF
TRBJ1-2	13	-	TRBV5-6	-	TGTGCCAGCAGCTATACAGGGAAAGGCGGCTACACCTTC	CASSYTGKGGYTF
TRBJ1-1	16	-	TRBV11-3	-	TGTGCCAGCAGTTCCTCCAGGGGCCACTTTAACACTGAAGCTTTCTTT	CASSSSRGHFNTEAFF
TRBJ1-1	12	-	TRBV19	-	TGTGCCAGTAAAAAAGGGGGTGCTGAAGCTTTCTTT	CASKKGGAEAFF
TRBJ1-4	15	-	TRBV11-2	once	TGTGCCAGCAGTCTTACAGGCGGTTCTAATGAAAAACTGTTTTTT	CASSLTGGSNEKLFF
TRBJ2-1	13	-	TRBV10-2	-	TGCGCCAGCAGTGAGAGCAGGGGGGATGAGCAGTTCTTC	CASSESRGDEQFF
TRBJ2-7	15	-	TRBV5-1	-	TGCGCCAGCAGCTTGGGGGGCGGCTCCTTCCACGAGCAGTACTTC	CASSLGGGSFHEQYF
TRBJ1-5	16	TRBD1	TRBV6-5	-	TGTGCCAGCAGTTCCCTAGGACAGGGAGACAATCAGCCCCAGCATTTT	CASSSLGQGDNQPQHF
TRBJ2-7	12	TRBD1	TRBV6-5	-	TGTGCCAGCGGGGACAGGGCATACGAGCAGTACTTC	CASGDRAYEQYF
TRBJ2-7	16	TRBD1	TRBV6-5	-	TGTGCCAGCAGTTACAGGTTCGGGACAGGGGTTATCGAGCAGTACTTC	CASSYRFGTGVIEQYF
TRBJ1-1	14	-	TRBV18	once	TGTGCCAGCTCACTCTCGCCAGGGGCTACTGAAGCTTTCTTT	CASSLSPGATEAFF
TRBJ2-7	14	TRBD1	TRBV11-3	once	TGTGCCAGCAGACGGGACAGCCTCACCTACGAGCAGTACTTC	CASRRDSLTYEQYF
TRBJ1-3	14	TRBD1	TRBV10-2	-	TGCGCCAGCAGCCAGGGGGGATCTGGAAACACCATATATTTT	CASSQGGSGNTIYF
TRBJ2-1	17	-	TRBV4-2	-	TGTGCCAGCAGCCAAGATTATCCAGTTCGTGCCTACAATGAGCAGTTCTTC	CASSQDYPVRAYNEQFF
TRBJ2-3	15	-	TRBV9	-	TGTGCCAGCAGCGTAGGGAGTACGGTGACAGATACGCAGTATTTT	CASSVGSTVTDTQYF
TRBJ2-1	16	-	TRBV11-1	-	TGTGCCAGCAGCCCCCTCCTGGGCAGGGGAAACAATGAGCAGTTCTTC	CASSPLLGRGNNEQFF
TRBJ1-5	14	-	TRBV19	-	TGTGCCAGTAATCCCGAGACAGCTAATCAGCCCCAGCATTTT	CASNPETANQPQHF
TRBJ2-3	16	-	TRBV5-4	once	TGTGCCAGCAGCTTGCAGAGGGTCGCTAGCACAGATACGCAGTATTTT	CASSLQRVASTDTQYF
TRBJ1-1	13	-	TRBV2	-	TGTGCCAGCACCCAACAGGGGAACACTGAAGCTTTCTTT	CASTQQGNTEAFF
TRBJ1-4	15	-	TRBV19	-	TGTGCCAGTAGAGCGGGGCCAACTAGGGGTGAAAAACTGTTTTTT	CASRAGPTRGEKLFF
TRBJ2-3	15	-	TRBV15	-	TGTGCCACCAGCAGAGTGAGGAGAAGCACAGATACGCAGTATTTT	CATSRVRRSTDTQYF
TRBJ1-2	14	-	TRBV4-1	few	TGCGCCAGCAGCCCCTCGGGAGGGAACTATGGCTACACCTTC	CASSPSGGNYGYTF
TRBJ2-5	18	TRBD2	TRBV5-1	once	TGCGCCAGCAGTAAGGGGAACCGACTAGCGGGGGGACAAGAGACCCAGTACTTC	CASSKGNRLAGGQETQYF
TRBJ1-1	16	TRBD1	TRBV4-2	-	TGTGCCAGCAGCCAAGGGGACAGGGTTCGAGGGACTGAAGCTTTCTTT	CASSQGDRVRGTEAFF
TRBJ1-1	13	-	TRBV19	-	TGTGCCAGTAGTATAGGCAGGGTGGGTGATGCTTTCTTT	CASSIGRVGDAFF
TRBJ1-1	14	-	TRBV6-4	-	TGTGCCAGCAGTGAAACTTTGGGGGGGACTGAAGCTTTCTTT	CASSETLGGTEAFF
TRBJ2-1	16	TRBD2	TRBV19	-	TGTGCCAGTAGTATATCTCCTAGCGGGGGGCGGGATGAGCAGTTCTTC	CASSISPSGGRDEQFF
TRBJ2-7	14	TRBD1	TRBV7-8	-	TGTGCCAGCAGCTTGGCCGGACAGGTCTACGAGCAGTACTTC	CASSLAGQVYEQYF
TRBJ2-3	14	-	TRBV10-1	-	TGCGCCAGCAGTGAGTCGAGGGGGTTTGATACGCAGTATTTT	CASSESRGFDTQYF
TRBJ1-6	14	-	TRBV5-5	-	TGTGCCAGCAGCCCCGGAGTGGTGAATTCACCCCTCCACTTT	CASSPGVVNSPLHF
TRBJ2-1	16	-	TRBV9	-	TGTGCCAGCAGCCCCCGGGTCGCTAGCTCCTACAATGAGCAGTTCTTC	CASSPRVASSYNEQFF